This T cell receptor (beta chain) was sequenced for a study of cytomegalovirus exposure and HLA in healthy donors. General observations from the study: Whilst most TCR sequences proved rare, a subset of public TCRs occurred across many donors. Clusters of TCRs from the first cohort tended to co-occur in the 100 to 150 validation repertoires (as a later analysis found).

A word on this clone: Its antigen is undetermined.

This CDR3 spans 18 amino acids. Deletions cut 1 base from V and 2 bases from J, with 18 bases between. Germline V gene lookup returns CDR1 SGHAT and CDR2 FQNNGV. Here immunoSEQ multiplex PCR was the method, and the copy in TCRdb shows in-frame clones only, minus some. Of about 95,000 clones in the sample, 85% were seen once. What was sequenced was PBMCs. This chain links TRBV11-2 with TRBJ2-1, with D possibly being TRBD2 (6 bases). This TCR was recovered from a man younger than 35 in good health and CMV-seropositive. The CDR3 region has the DNA TGTGCCAGCAGCTTAGCCTCGGGTGTAGCGGCTCCCTACAATGAGCAGTTCTTC. This codes for CASSLASGVAAPYNEQFF. Full variable domain (remainder filled in from reference TRBV11-2 and TRBJ2-1): EAGVAQSPRYKIIEKRQSVAFWCNPISGHATLYWYQQILGQGPKLLIQFQNNGVVDDSQLPKDRFSAERLKGVDSTLKIQPAKLEDSAVYLCASSLASGVAAPYNEQFFGPGTRLTVL.